A selection of T cell receptor beta chains follows, all from one sample in a study of PD-1 blockade in mismatch repair-deficient tumors. Using immunoSEQ multiplex PCR, the repertoire was profiled, and TCRdb retains in-frame clones only, with some absent. Of about 79,000 clones in the sample, approximately 78% were seen once. The specimen was peripheral blood, collected 44 weeks after starting pembrolizumab. These receptor sequences come from an adult with mismatch repair-deficient cancer. Both conserved end residues are part of each CDR3. D genes are given only for firm matches. Rows may omit the clone size; those that give it use once, few, many or a size class.

d_call clone_size j_call v_call cdr3_nt cdr3_aa
TRBD1 once TRBJ2-1 TRBV7-6 TGTGCCAGCAGTACAATGGGACAGGGCAGAAATGAGCAGTTCTTC CASSTMGQGRNEQFF
TRBD2 once TRBJ2-1 TRBV11-2 TGTGCCAGCAGTCCTCATAGTAGCGGGAGTTCCTACAATGAGCAGTTCTTC CASSPHSSGSSYNEQFF
- few TRBJ1-5 TRBV30 TGTGCCTGGAGGCGAGACTCCAATCAGCCCCAGCATTTT CAWRRDSNQPQHF
- - TRBJ1-3 TRBV5-1 TGCGCCAGCAGCTTGGGCCGGTTTTTCTCTGGAAACACCATATATTTT CASSLGRFFSGNTIYF
TRBD1 - TRBJ1-1 TRBV19 TGTGCCACCACAACAGGGGGCCCCACTGAAGCTTTCTTT CATTTGGPTEAFF
- - TRBJ2-1 TRBV6-1 TGTGCCAGCAGTGAATCGGACAGAGCCTACAATGAGCAGTTCTTC CASSESDRAYNEQFF
TRBD2 few TRBJ2-7 TRBV13 TGTGCCAGCAGCAAGACTAGCGGGTACGAGCAGTACTTC CASSKTSGYEQYF
TRBD1 - TRBJ1-1 TRBV7-9 TGTGCCAGCAGCTTAGACGGGGACAGCCCGATAGCTTTCTTT CASSLDGDSPIAFF
- once TRBJ1-1 TRBV5-1 TGCGCCAGCAGCTTGGACAGGTCAAACACTGAAGCTTTCTTT CASSLDRSNTEAFF
- - TRBJ2-6 TRBV6-5 TGTGCCAGCAGTTACGTGAACTCTGGGGCCAACGTCCTGACTTTC CASSYVNSGANVLTF
- - TRBJ2-1 TRBV5-1 TGCGCCAGCAGCTTGGATCAGGTAGGGGACAATGAGCAGTTCTTC CASSLDQVGDNEQFF